Shown below are 14 T cell receptor beta chains from a single sample sequenced in a study of T-cell memory formation after mild COVID-19. One entry per CDR3 protein results from TCRdb running MiXCR on the 5' RACE reads. The sample comprises about 320,000 distinct CDR3 sequences, 14% of which are singletons, and approximately 22% rests with the top ten. The sequencing sample was made of PBMCs or a T cell subset sorted from them (not recorded which). These receptors were taken from a man aged 18 to 29 who had mild COVID-19 (a few samples of this study predate the infection). Cell type and time point are not known.

The chain recombines TRBV7-8 with TRBJ2-5; 7 positions agree with TRBD1. Trimming took 5 bases from V and 5 from J; bases not matched to a gene: 11. The V gene's germline CDR1 is SGHVS and CDR2 FQNEAQ. The CDR3 extends over 15 amino acids. The CDR3 loop reads CASSPRTGLGETQYF. The CDR3 DNA reads as TGTGCCAGCAGCCCGCGGACAGGCCTAGGGGAGACCCAGTACTTC.

This chain connects TRBV5-6 to TRBJ2-7; a possible D gene is TRBD1 (5 bases). The germline CDR1 and CDR2 sequences are SGHDT and YYEEEE. Trimming left V 0 bases short and J 1 base short, with 8 bases between. There are 14 residues in the CDR3. The CDR3 sequence is CASSLEGISYEQYV. The CDR3, as DNA: TGTGCCAGCAGCTTGGAGGGGATATCCTACGAGCAGTACGTC.

This clonotype was counted between two and nine times. This chain connects TRBV27 to TRBJ2-7; no clear D. The CDR3 loop spans 15 amino acids. The germline V gene encodes CDR1 MNHEY and CDR2 SMNVEV (reference sequence). The ends were cut back, 6 bases at V and 5 bases at J, with 20 bases in the middle. The CDR3 nucleotides are TGTGCCAGCAGCCCGTTTGTCAAAAACGCCCACGAGCAGTACTTC. It specifies CASSPFVKNAHEQYF.

On this clonotype: One base away lies a much larger clone, so this may be a sequencing read error. The genes are TRBV4-3 and TRBJ2-5; D uncertain. This CDR3 is 13 amino acids long. Germline CDR1 and CDR2: LGHNA and YSLEER. CDR3: CASSQGASETQHF. The CDR3 region has the DNA TGCGCCAGCAGCCAAGGTGCTTCGGAGACCCAGCACTTC.

In its sample, this clonotype was seen a few times. The chain joins TRBV6-5 to TRBJ2-2; the match to TRBD1 covers 10 bases. Germline CDR1 MNHEY, CDR2 SVGAGI. The CDR3 has 14 residues. V lost 6 bases to trimming and J lost 7 bases; unmatched junction nucleotides: 5. The CDR3, as DNA: TGTGCCAGCAGCAACGACAGGGGGCACGGGGAGCTGTTTTTT. Its translation is CASSNDRGHGELFF.

This clonotype was detected a few times. The rearrangement joins TRBV27 to TRBJ2-7, with D hard to call. The CDR3 has 13 amino acids. The germline V gene has CDR1 MNHEY and CDR2 SMNVEV (reference sequence). Trimming cost V 5 bases and J 5 bases, with 13 bases left between them. CDR3 in DNA: TGTGCCAGCAGTGGCTTCTACCGGGACGAGCAGTACTTC. This encodes CASSGFYRDEQYF.

This clonotype was recorded many times. The chain recombines TRBV5-5 with TRBJ2-1; TRBD1 is a possible D gene (5 bases). Per germline, CDR1 SGHKS and CDR2 YYEKEE (reference sequence). The V end lost 7 bases, the J end lost 0 bases, and 11 bases lay between the germline ends. The CDR3 sequence is 14 residues long. The CDR3 sequence: CASPGPDSYNEQFF. In nucleotides, the CDR3 is TGTGCCAGCCCAGGGCCGGACTCCTACAATGAGCAGTTCTTC.

There are a few counts of this clonotype. This rearrangement joins TRBV4-2 to TRBJ2-2, with a weak D call TRBD2 (6 bases). This CDR3 is 16 amino acids long. The ends were cut back, 1 base at V and 6 bases at J, with 15 bases in the middle. Germline values: CDR1 LGHNA, CDR2 YNFKEQ. DNA of the CDR3: TGTGCCAGCAGCCAAGCGTTGCCCGGCGGGGCCGGGGAGCTGTTTTTT. Translated, it gives CASSQALPGGAGELFF.

In this sample, this clonotype turned up a few times. This chain joins TRBV27 and TRBJ2-1; no clear D gene. V was pared by 2 bases and J by 7 bases, with 9 bases between. Germline CDR1 is MNHEY and CDR2 is SMNVEV (reference sequence). The CDR3 contains 13 residues. The CDR3 spells CASSLGVWNEQFF. DNA of the CDR3: TGTGCCAGCAGTTTAGGGGTGTGGAATGAGCAGTTCTTC.

Only a few counts were recorded for this clonotype. As DNA, the CDR3 is TGCGCCAGCAGCCAATTCGGACTTGGCTACGAGCAGTACTTC. Translating it yields CASSQFGLGYEQYF. The genes are TRBV4-1 and TRBJ2-7, with D possibly matching TRBD2 (5 bases). The germline V and J ends were trimmed by 2 bases and 3 bases, with 11 bases remaining between them. Germline values: CDR1 MGHRA, CDR2 YSYEKL. There are 14 residues in the CDR3.

This clonotype showed up just a few times. At one boundary the junction diverges from the germline segment, which might be a read error. The chain has TRBV7-7 and TRBJ2-3; D call uncertain. Germline CDR1 reads SSHAT; CDR2 reads FNYEAQ (reference sequence). This CDR3 spans 13 amino acids. CDR3 residues: CASSLDTTDTQYF. For the CDR3, the DNA is TGTGCTAGCAGCTTAGATACAACAGATACGCAGTATTTT.

This clonotype was counted only a few times. The J gene is TRBJ2-2, the V gene TRBV11-2; no clear D. Germline assignment: CDR1 SGHAT and CDR2 FQNNGV. The V end lost 0 bases, the J end lost 7 bases, and 6 bases lay between the germline ends. This CDR3 spans 13 amino acids. CDR3 bases: TGTGCCAGCAGCTTAGAGGTTTTCGGGGAGCTGTTTTTT. Its translation is CASSLEVFGELFF.

This clonotype came up a few times. The chain couples TRBV7-6 to TRBJ2-5; D is ambiguous. There are 14 residues in the CDR3. The ends were cut back, 0 bases at V and 7 bases at J, with 12 bases in the middle. The germline V gene has CDR1 SGHVS and CDR2 FNYEAQ. The CDR3 is CASSLAPESATQYF. DNA of the CDR3: TGTGCCAGCAGCTTAGCCCCGGAGTCCGCGACCCAGTACTTC.

This clonotype turned up a few times. The J gene is TRBJ2-7, the V gene TRBV6-2 or TRBV6-3; possible D gene TRBD1, 5 bases. V lost 6 bases and J lost 2, with 11 bases in between. Germline CDR1 and CDR2: MNHEY and SVGEGT. The CDR3 has 13 amino acids. The CDR3, as DNA: TGTGCCAGCAGCCGACAGCTAACCTACGAGCAGTACGTC. Translating it yields CASSRQLTYEQYV.